This passage covers 30 T cell receptor beta chains from one sample sequenced in a study of technical replicates of blood from several donors. Using immunoSEQ multiplex PCR, the repertoire was profiled, and TCRdb retains in-frame clones only, with some absent. The top ten hold under 6.5% of the sample, which has approximately 65,000 clones, around 84% seen once. Sequenced input: PBMCs. The receptor set was obtained from a human donor in good health. Some clones in this sample may be carry-over from other donors' samples.

V usage is TRBV7-9 and J usage is TRBJ1-1; tentatively, D is TRBD1 (6 bases). Germline V gives CDR1 SEHNR, CDR2 FQNEAQ (reference sequence). This CDR3 has 12 amino acids. Trimming pared 4 bases from V and 5 bases from J, leaving 8 bases between. CDR3 bases: TGTGCCAGCAGCTCGCAGGGGACTGAAGCTTTCTTT. It yields the protein CASSSQGTEAFF.

The chain employs TRBV9 and TRBJ2-6; D is unresolved. CDR1 is SGDLS, CDR2 YYNGEE, per germline. Trimming cost V 4 bases and J 0 bases, with 5 bases left between them. CDR3 length: 14 amino acids. CDR3 residues: CASSPTSGANVLTF. CDR3 in DNA: TGTGCCAGCAGCCCTACCTCTGGGGCCAACGTCCTGACTTTC. The full variable domain, its missing parts supplied by reference TRBV9 and TRBJ2-6, is DSGVTQTPKHLITATGQRVTLRCSPRSGDLSVYWYQQSLDQGLQFLIQYYNGEERAKGNILERFSAQQFPDLHSELNLSSLELGDSALYFCASSPTSGANVLTFGAGSRLTVL.

CDR3 amino acids: CASRGMGAKDSPLHF. The CDR3, as DNA: TGTGCCAGCAGGGGCATGGGGGCCAAGGATTCACCCCTCCACTTT. The rearrangement joins TRBV2 to TRBJ1-6, with D perhaps TRBD1 (6 bases). The germline CDR1 and CDR2 sequences are SNHLY and FYNNEI. Between the trimmed V and J ends, which lost 6 bases and 8 bases, there was a span of 17 bases. The CDR3 has 15 residues.

The CDR3 loop is CASSLDTIGNSPLHF. The CDR3 DNA sequence: TGCGCCAGCAGCTTAGACACCATCGGCAATTCACCCCTCCACTTT. The chain recombines TRBV5-1 with TRBJ1-6; D ambiguous. This CDR3 contains 15 residues. Trimming stripped 2 bases from V and 7 bases from J, with 13 bases between. Per germline, CDR1 SGHRS and CDR2 YFSETQ.

The chain combines TRBV5-3 with TRBJ1-1, with 9 positions matching TRBD1. TRBV5-3 is an ORF for which the function is uncertain. J gave up 4 bases and V 0 bases, and 10 bases lay outside the gene matches. This CDR3 comprises 17 residues. The CDR3 here is CARSLVNGDRGATEAFF. The CDR3 DNA reads as TGTGCCAGAAGCTTGGTGAATGGAGACAGGGGGGCCACTGAAGCTTTCTTT.

This chain connects TRBV7-6 to TRBJ2-7; a possible D gene is TRBD2 (6 bases). The CDR3 covers 14 residues. Trimming took off 2 bases at V and 3 bases at J, with 11 bases between the two ends. CDR1 is SGHVS and CDR2 is FNYEAQ in the germline V gene. The CDR3 DNA reads TGTGCCAGCAGCTTAAAGGACGGGGGCTACGAGCAGTACTTC. This translates into CASSLKDGGYEQYF.

This chain uses TRBV5-5 with TRBJ1-2, with 7 bases lining up with TRBD1. Germline trimming cut 3 bases from V and 4 bases from J; bases unmatched to any gene: 15. The germline V gene has CDR1 SGHKS and CDR2 YYEKEE (reference sequence). This CDR3 is built from 17 residues. The CDR3 sequence is CASSYNPGQPTPYGYTF. The CDR3 DNA reads TGTGCCAGCAGCTATAATCCGGGACAGCCAACCCCCTATGGCTACACCTTC.

The chain recombines TRBV5-6 with TRBJ2-7; possibly TRBD1 for D (6 bases). Germline V gene data show CDR1 as SGHDT and CDR2 as YYEEEE. V lost 4 bases and J 7 bases, leaving 18 bases between the germline ends. The CDR3 runs to 14 residues. The DNA of the CDR3 is TGTGCCAGCAGCCGCGAACAGGGTCTGGGGGAGCAGTACTTC. Encoded protein: CASSREQGLGEQYF.

This clone was detected once. The V call is TRBV7-8, the J call TRBJ1-1; a possible D gene is TRBD1 (6 bases). The V and J ends lost 0 bases and 4 bases respectively, with 18 bases between them. This CDR3 comprises 17 residues. In germline, CDR1 is SGHVS, CDR2 FQNEAQ. CDR3 amino acids: CASSLAPAGRGGTEAFF. CDR3 nucleotides: TGTGCCAGCAGCTTAGCGCCGGCAGGGAGGGGGGGCACTGAAGCTTTCTTT.

The chain has TRBV19 and TRBJ2-7; weak D call: TRBD1 (6 bases). Germline V gene data show CDR1 as LNHDA and CDR2 as SQIVND (reference sequence). V lost 5 bases to trimming and J lost 0 bases, with 11 bases between them. There are 14 residues in the CDR3. The CDR3: CASSWAGDSYEQYF. DNA for the CDR3: TGTGCCAGTAGTTGGGCAGGGGACTCCTACGAGCAGTACTTC. The full variable domain, completed using reference TRBV19 and TRBJ2-7, is DGGITQSPKYLFRKEGQNVTLSCEQNLNHDAMYWYRQDPGQGLRLIYYSQIVNDFQKGDIAEGYSVSREKKESFPLTVTSAQKNPTAFYLCASSWAGDSYEQYFGPGTRLTVT.

The chain uses TRBV4-2 and TRBJ1-6, with 8 nucleotides matching TRBD1. J gave up 7 bases and V 4 bases, and 6 bases lay outside the gene matches. The germline V gene has CDR1 LGHNA and CDR2 YNFKEQ. This CDR3 contains 15 residues. The CDR3 sequence is CASSPDRGGNSPLHF. Written as DNA, the CDR3 is TGTGCCAGCAGCCCTGACAGGGGAGGGAATTCACCCCTCCACTTT.

The chain combines TRBV5-1 with TRBJ2-5; TRBD2 agrees at 8 bases. Germline loops: CDR1 SGHRS, CDR2 YFSETQ. Trimming cost V 4 bases and J 7 bases; bases outside gene matches: 12. The CDR3 contains 15 residues. Written as DNA, the CDR3 is TGCGCCAGCAGCATGGTCGGGGGGGTCGCGATGACCCAGTACTTC. Encoded protein: CASSMVGGVAMTQYF.

The CDR3 loop is CASSFLAGASYEQYF. The DNA for the CDR3 is TGTGCCAGCAGCTTCCTAGCGGGAGCGTCCTACGAGCAGTACTTC. This sequence joins TRBV7-2 and TRBJ2-7, with 10 bases matching TRBD2. The CDR3 has 15 amino acids. The ends lost 3 bases at V and 1 base at J; junction bases unmatched: 3. The germline V gene has CDR1 SGHTA and CDR2 FQGNSA.

The V call is TRBV11-3, the J call TRBJ2-1; tentative D call: TRBD2 (6 bases). The germline V gene has CDR1 SGHNT and CDR2 YENEEA. V gave up 2 bases and J gave up 3 bases, with 11 bases separating them. The CDR3 has 15 residues. CDR3 in amino acids: CASSLRGTSYNEQFF. The CDR3, as DNA: TGTGCCAGCAGCTTACGGGGGACGAGCTACAATGAGCAGTTCTTC.

The chain recombines TRBV11-2 with TRBJ2-1, with TRBD2 matching 8 bases. The CDR3 spans 13 residues. Germline values: CDR1 SGHAT, CDR2 FQNNGV. The trim removed 5 bases at V and 9 bases at J, leaving 6 bases unmatched. The chain's CDR3 is CASSGSGGPEQFF. The CDR3 coding sequence is TGTGCCAGCAGCGGAAGCGGGGGACCTGAGCAGTTCTTC. Using reference TRBV11-2 and TRBJ2-1 for the parts outside the CDR3, the full variable domain is EAGVAQSPRYKIIEKRQSVAFWCNPISGHATLYWYQQILGQGPKLLIQFQNNGVVDDSQLPKDRFSAERLKGVDSTLKIQPAKLEDSAVYLCASSGSGGPEQFFGPGTRLTVL.

This clone turned up a few times. V and J are TRBV7-3 and TRBJ1-1; a possible D gene is TRBD1 (5 bases). The CDR3 covers 14 residues. The germline V gene has CDR1 SGHTA and CDR2 FQGTGA. V lost 0 bases to trimming and J lost 1 base, with 6 bases between them. The CDR3 nucleotides read TGTGCCAGCAGCTTAACTAGGGGGAACACTGAAGCTTTCTTT. This sequence encodes CASSLTRGNTEAFF.

V and J are TRBV7-2 and TRBJ2-7, with a possible D match to TRBD2 (5 bases). There are 14 residues in the CDR3. Germline assignment: CDR1 SGHTA and CDR2 FQGNSA. V gave up 5 bases and J gave up 0 bases, with 11 bases separating them. CDR3 residues: CASSQDYRSYEQYF. As DNA, the CDR3 is TGTGCCAGCAGCCAAGACTATCGCTCCTACGAGCAGTACTTC. The full variable domain, rest sourced from reference TRBV7-2 and TRBJ2-7, is GAGVSQSPSNKVTEKGKDVELRCDPISGHTALYWYRQSLGQGLEFLIYFQGNSAPDKSGLPSDRFSAERTGGSVSTLTIQRTQQEDSAVYLCASSQDYRSYEQYFGPGTRLTVT.

The chain joins TRBV7-9 to TRBJ2-5; no clear D gene. Trimming took off 5 bases at V and 1 base at J, with 8 bases between the two ends. The CDR3 is made up of 13 amino acids. Per germline, CDR1 SEHNR and CDR2 FQNEAQ (reference sequence). The CDR3 spells CASSLDIQETQYF. The CDR3, as DNA: TGTGCCAGCAGCCTCGACATCCAAGAGACCCAGTACTTC.

This clone was observed once. The chain couples TRBV14 to TRBJ2-7; 8 positions match TRBD2. This CDR3 contains 14 residues. Per germline, CDR1 SGHDN and CDR2 FVKESK. V gave up 4 bases and J gave up 4 bases; unmatched junction bases: 6. The chain's CDR3 is CASSRTRGGYEQYF. CDR3 DNA sequence: TGTGCCAGCAGCCGAACCCGGGGGGGGTACGAGCAGTACTTC.

This chain links TRBV5-1 with TRBJ1-1, with TRBD1 matching 7 bases. Per the germline V gene, CDR1 is SGHRS and CDR2 is YFSETQ. The CDR3 is 15 residues long. The junction had 6 bases not matched to a gene; V was cut back by 4 bases and J by 0 bases. This CDR3 reads CASSRTTGLNTEAFF. Written as DNA, the CDR3 is TGCGCCAGCAGCAGAACGACAGGGCTGAACACTGAAGCTTTCTTT.

J is TRBJ1-1 and V is TRBV4-2, with TRBD1 identical over 8 bases. The CDR3 runs to 15 residues. The germline gives CDR1 LGHNA, CDR2 YNFKEQ. Unmatched junction bases numbered 2, after V lost 1 base and J lost 1 base. CDR3 DNA sequence: TGTGCCAGCAGCCAAGGGGACAGGAGGAACACTGAAGCTTTCTTT. Translating it yields CASSQGDRRNTEAFF.

This chain uses TRBV5-1 with TRBJ2-5, with TRBD2 identical over 10 bases. CDR1 SGHRS and CDR2 YFSETQ come from the germline V gene. The V and J ends lost 5 bases and 4 bases, in that order; junction bases with no gene match: 2. The CDR3 is 13 amino acids. The CDR3 sequence is CASRSGGAETQYF. The CDR3 DNA reads TGCGCCAGCAGGAGCGGGGGGGCAGAGACCCAGTACTTC.

The genes are TRBV18 and TRBJ2-5, with 7 positions matching TRBD1. The V gene's germline CDR1 is KGHSH and CDR2 LQKENI. V lost 3 bases and J lost 4; bases outside the gene matches: 2. The CDR3 is 13 amino acids. CDR3 amino acids: CASSPGTAETQYF. Here the CDR3 DNA reads TGTGCCAGCTCACCTGGGACAGCAGAGACCCAGTACTTC.

The V call is TRBV10-3, the J call TRBJ2-2, with 8 bases aligning to TRBD1. The CDR3 has 14 residues. V trimming: 5 bases; J trimming: 7 bases; junction bases outside the gene matches: 6. Germline V gives CDR1 ENHRY, CDR2 SYGVKD. CDR3 sequence: CAISRGQGSGELFF. In DNA, the CDR3 is TGTGCCATCAGTCGAGGACAGGGTAGCGGGGAGCTGTTTTTT.

The chain employs TRBV5-8 and TRBJ2-3, with D uncertain. Trimming pared 2 bases from V and 0 bases from J, leaving 10 bases between. This CDR3 has 15 residues. CDR1 and CDR2 from the germline V gene are SGHTS and YDEGEE. In DNA, the CDR3 is TGTGCCAGCAGCTTCGGTCGCTTGAGCACAGATACGCAGTATTTT. It codes for CASSFGRLSTDTQYF.

The gene calls are TRBV18 and TRBJ2-5; 8 nucleotides agree with TRBD2. The CDR3 totals 14 residues. Germline trimming cut 2 bases from V and 2 bases from J; bases unmatched to any gene: 1. CDR1 KGHSH and CDR2 LQKENI come from the germline V gene. The CDR3 sequence is CASSPTSGQETQYF. In nucleotides, the CDR3 is TGTGCCAGCTCACCAACTAGCGGTCAAGAGACCCAGTACTTC.

The chain has TRBV25-1 and TRBJ1-4; D is possibly TRBD1 (5 bases). V was cut by 6 bases and J by 2 bases, with 13 bases left in between. There are 15 residues in the CDR3. Germline CDR1 is MGHDK and CDR2 is SYGVNS. The CDR3 sequence: CASRAGTSTNEKLFF. Written as DNA, the CDR3 is TGTGCCAGCAGGGCCGGGACTTCGACTAATGAAAAACTGTTTTTT.

Here the CDR3 reads CASSQGAGGNYNEQFF. The CDR3 bases are TGCGCCAGCAGCCAAGGAGCGGGAGGTAACTACAATGAGCAGTTCTTC. This chain connects TRBV4-3 to TRBJ2-1, with 9 positions matching TRBD2. This CDR3 is built from 16 residues. CDR1 and CDR2 from the germline V gene are LGHNA and YSLEER. V trimming: 1 base; J trimming: 3 bases; junction bases outside the gene matches: 4.

CDR3 bases: TGTGCCAGCAGCTCTCGGACGGGGAGCTACACCTTC. It codes for CASSSRTGSYTF. The chain links TRBV14 to TRBJ1-2; D gene ambiguous. There are 12 residues in the CDR3. CDR1 SGHDN and CDR2 FVKESK come from the germline V gene. Trimming took off 5 bases at V and 9 bases at J, with 13 bases between the two ends.

V gene TRBV7-2 combines with J gene TRBJ1-1; perhaps TRBD1 as D (5 bases). Germline V lookup: CDR1 SGHTA, CDR2 FQGNSA. V shed 5 bases and J shed 2 bases, with 15 bases lying between them. The CDR3 spans 15 residues. The CDR3 sequence is CASSPRQSSNTEAFF. CDR3 nucleotide sequence: TGTGCCAGCAGCCCTCGACAGTCTTCAAACACTGAAGCTTTCTTT.